This section outlines one TCR beta chain sequence together with its context. The entry originates in a study of blood T cell repertoires in COVID-19. Study-wide context: Italy, Spain and the United States were the sources of the convalescent and acute COVID-19 samples. T cells, B-cell-depleted T cells, or PBMCs provided the cDNA or gDNA that served as material.

This CDR3 spans 18 amino acids. Germline values: CDR1 SQVTM, CDR2 ANQGSEA. Trimming cost V 2 bases and J 0 bases; bases outside gene matches: 10. In the original workflow: Nucleated cell counts were estimated from reference gene primer amplification. The data were produced by immunoSEQ multiplex PCR, yet TCRdb's version contains in-frame clones alone and is incomplete. That table furnishes V, J and clone size, whereas the DNA furnished D and trimming. The data show about 280,000 clones, with less than 85% seen just once and 2% to 3% held by the top ten. Assignment of participants to cohorts was predicated upon participant-reported clinical history.

The source is a woman aged 45-59 years who had recovered from COVID-19. This rearrangement joins TRBV29-1 to TRBJ2-3, with 11 positions matching TRBD2. The specimen sequenced was PBMCs or T cells enriched from blood (not recorded which). CDR3 region: CSVEITLAGAISTDTQYF. The CDR3 DNA reads as TGCAGCGTTGAAATAACACTAGCGGGGGCTATAAGCACAGATACGCAGTATTTT.